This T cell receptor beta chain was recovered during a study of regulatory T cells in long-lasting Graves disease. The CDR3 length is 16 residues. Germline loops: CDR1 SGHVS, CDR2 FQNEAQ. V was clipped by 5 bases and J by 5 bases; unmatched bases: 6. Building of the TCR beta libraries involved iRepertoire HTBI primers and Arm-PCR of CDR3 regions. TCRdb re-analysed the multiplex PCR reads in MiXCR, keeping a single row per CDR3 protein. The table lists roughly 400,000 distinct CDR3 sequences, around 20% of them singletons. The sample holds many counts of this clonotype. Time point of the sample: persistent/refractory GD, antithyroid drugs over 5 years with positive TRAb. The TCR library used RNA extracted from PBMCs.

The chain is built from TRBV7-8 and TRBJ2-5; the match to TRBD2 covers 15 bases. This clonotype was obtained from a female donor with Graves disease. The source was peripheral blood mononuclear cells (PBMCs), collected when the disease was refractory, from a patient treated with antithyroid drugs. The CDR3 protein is CASSNPGLAGGETQYF. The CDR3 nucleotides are TGTGCCAGCAGCAACCCCGGACTAGCGGGAGGGGAGACCCAGTACTTC. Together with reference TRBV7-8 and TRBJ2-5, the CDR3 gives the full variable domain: GAGVSQSPRYKVAKRGQDVALRCDPISGHVSLFWYQQALGQGPEFLTYFQNEAQLDKSGLPSDRFFAERPEGSVSTLKIQRTQQEDSAVYLCASSNPGLAGGETQYFGPGTRLLVL.